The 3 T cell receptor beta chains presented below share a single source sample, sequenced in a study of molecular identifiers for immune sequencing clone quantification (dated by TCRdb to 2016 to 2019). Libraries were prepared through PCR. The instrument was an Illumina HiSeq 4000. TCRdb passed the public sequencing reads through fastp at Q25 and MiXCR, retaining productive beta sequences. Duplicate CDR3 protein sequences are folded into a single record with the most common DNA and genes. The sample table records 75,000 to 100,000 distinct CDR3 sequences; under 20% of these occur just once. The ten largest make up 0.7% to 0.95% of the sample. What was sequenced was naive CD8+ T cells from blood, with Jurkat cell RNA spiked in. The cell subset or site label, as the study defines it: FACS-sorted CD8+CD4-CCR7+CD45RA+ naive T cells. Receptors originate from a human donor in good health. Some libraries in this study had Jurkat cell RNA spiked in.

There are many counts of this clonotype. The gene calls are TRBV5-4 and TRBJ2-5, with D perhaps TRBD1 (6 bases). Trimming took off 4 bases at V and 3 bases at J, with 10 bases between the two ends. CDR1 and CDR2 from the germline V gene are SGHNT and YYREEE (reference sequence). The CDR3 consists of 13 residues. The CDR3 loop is CASSQGYEETQYF. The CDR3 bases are TGTGCCAGCAGCCAGGGGTATGAAGAGACCCAGTACTTC.

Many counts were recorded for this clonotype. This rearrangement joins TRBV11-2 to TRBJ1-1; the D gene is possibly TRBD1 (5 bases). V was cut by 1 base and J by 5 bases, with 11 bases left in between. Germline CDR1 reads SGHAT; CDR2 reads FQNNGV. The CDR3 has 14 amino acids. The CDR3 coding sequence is TGTGCCAGCAGCTTAGTAGGGGTGGGGACTGAAGCTTTCTTT. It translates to CASSLVGVGTEAFF.

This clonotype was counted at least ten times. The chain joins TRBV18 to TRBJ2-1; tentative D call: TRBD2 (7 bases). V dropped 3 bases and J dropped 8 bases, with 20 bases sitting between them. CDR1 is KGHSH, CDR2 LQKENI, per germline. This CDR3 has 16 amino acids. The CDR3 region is CASSPFDPRGGDEQFF. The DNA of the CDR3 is TGTGCCAGCTCACCCTTTGACCCAAGGGGGGGCGATGAGCAGTTCTTC.